The rows below give T cell receptor beta chains drawn from one sample of a study of pediatric ulcerative colitis. Method: immunoSEQ multiplex PCR; TCRdb's copy keeps in-frame clones and lacks some. The table has around 64,000 clones, approximately 87% seen once. The sample comprised blood. The receptors here all came from a boy between 10 and 17 years old with severe ulcerative colitis. Both conserved end residues are part of each CDR3. Fields, in order: D gene, clone size, J gene, V gene, CDR3 DNA, CDR3 protein. The D gene is left open where the match is weak. Some rows have no size entry. The others give once, few or many, or a class for an expanded clone.

d_gene: -
abundance: once
j_gene: TRBJ1-4
v_gene: TRBV4-3
CDR3nt: TGCGCCAGCAGCCCTAAGCGAGGGGTCGGCTCCTTTGAAAAACTGTTTTTT
CDR3aa: CASSPKRGVGSFEKLFF

d_gene: -
abundance: -
j_gene: TRBJ2-3
v_gene: TRBV13
CDR3nt: TGTGCCAGCAGCCCCCCTAGCACAGATACGCAGTATTTT
CDR3aa: CASSPPSTDTQYF

d_gene: TRBD1
abundance: -
j_gene: TRBJ1-5
v_gene: TRBV27
CDR3nt: TGTGCCAGCAGTTCCCAGGGGGCGGGTGGTAGCAATCAGCCCCAGCATTTT
CDR3aa: CASSSQGAGGSNQPQHF

d_gene: TRBD1
abundance: -
j_gene: TRBJ2-7
v_gene: TRBV4-2
CDR3nt: TGTGCCAGCAGCCATCTGGTGGGACAGGGCACCTACGAGCAGTACTTC
CDR3aa: CASSHLVGQGTYEQYF

d_gene: -
abundance: -
j_gene: TRBJ2-1
v_gene: TRBV10-3
CDR3nt: TGTGCCATATCGGGACTCGACTACAATGAGCAGTTCTTC
CDR3aa: CAISGLDYNEQFF

d_gene: -
abundance: -
j_gene: TRBJ2-7
v_gene: TRBV11-3
CDR3nt: TGTGCCAGCCAGGGTCGATTTACCTACGAGCAGTACTTC
CDR3aa: CASQGRFTYEQYF

d_gene: TRBD1
abundance: -
j_gene: TRBJ1-1
v_gene: TRBV10-3
CDR3nt: TGTGCCATCAGGAAGACCGGGACAGAGGACACTGAAGCTTTCTTT
CDR3aa: CAIRKTGTEDTEAFF

d_gene: -
abundance: -
j_gene: TRBJ2-1
v_gene: TRBV5-1
CDR3nt: TGCGCCAGCAGCTTGCGAAGACTAAAGAATGAGCAGTTCTTC
CDR3aa: CASSLRRLKNEQFF

d_gene: TRBD2
abundance: -
j_gene: TRBJ2-7
v_gene: TRBV19
CDR3nt: TGTGCCAGTAGTGCAGCGGGAGGGGACTCCTACGAGCAGTACTTC
CDR3aa: CASSAAGGDSYEQYF

d_gene: -
abundance: -
j_gene: TRBJ1-5
v_gene: TRBV15
CDR3nt: TGTGCCACCAGCAAACCGGGGGGAGGCAATCAGCCCCAGCATTTT
CDR3aa: CATSKPGGGNQPQHF

d_gene: TRBD2
abundance: -
j_gene: TRBJ2-7
v_gene: TRBV27
CDR3nt: TGTGCCAGCAGCCCGGGACTAGCTTTCGAGCAGTACTTC
CDR3aa: CASSPGLAFEQYF

d_gene: -
abundance: once
j_gene: TRBJ2-3
v_gene: TRBV30
CDR3nt: TGTGCCTGGAGACAGACGACCGGGACCCGTGAGTGGTTT
CDR3aa: CAWRQTTGTREWF

d_gene: TRBD2
abundance: -
j_gene: TRBJ2-1
v_gene: TRBV30
CDR3nt: TGTGCCTGGAGTGTAGCGGGGATCGGTGAGCAGTTCTTC
CDR3aa: CAWSVAGIGEQFF

d_gene: -
abundance: -
j_gene: TRBJ2-1
v_gene: TRBV7-9
CDR3nt: TGTGCCAGCAGCTCCAGGGACAACAATGAGCAGTTCTTC
CDR3aa: CASSSRDNNEQFF

d_gene: TRBD2
abundance: -
j_gene: TRBJ2-7
v_gene: TRBV5-6
CDR3nt: TGTGCCAGCAGCCCCCTAGCGGGAGCTTCCTACGAGCAGTACTTC
CDR3aa: CASSPLAGASYEQYF

d_gene: TRBD1
abundance: -
j_gene: TRBJ1-5
v_gene: TRBV27
CDR3nt: TGTGCCAGCAGTCCGGGACAGGGCATATATAGCAATCAGCCCCAGCATTTT
CDR3aa: CASSPGQGIYSNQPQHF

d_gene: -
abundance: -
j_gene: TRBJ1-4
v_gene: TRBV5-1
CDR3nt: TGCGCCAGCAGAAAAGGGGTGGGAGAAAAACTGTTTTTT
CDR3aa: CASRKGVGEKLFF

d_gene: TRBD1
abundance: once
j_gene: TRBJ1-2
v_gene: TRBV6-5
CDR3nt: TGTGCCAGCAGGACCGGACAGGGGAACTATGGCTACACCTTC
CDR3aa: CASRTGQGNYGYTF

d_gene: -
abundance: -
j_gene: TRBJ2-7
v_gene: TRBV9
CDR3nt: TGTGCCAGCAGCCTCGGGACAACCTCCTACGAGCAGTACTTC
CDR3aa: CASSLGTTSYEQYF

d_gene: -
abundance: -
j_gene: TRBJ2-7
v_gene: TRBV6-1
CDR3nt: TGTGCCTCAGAAGGACGATCCTACGAGCAGTACTTC
CDR3aa: CASEGRSYEQYF

d_gene: -
abundance: -
j_gene: TRBJ1-4
v_gene: TRBV4-1
CDR3nt: TGCGCCAGCAGCCAACATGACTCGAGAGGTACTAATGAAAAACTGTTTTTT
CDR3aa: CASSQHDSRGTNEKLFF

d_gene: TRBD1
abundance: -
j_gene: TRBJ2-7
v_gene: TRBV7-9
CDR3nt: TGTGCCAGCAGCCAGCGGACAGGGATCTACGAGCAGTACTTC
CDR3aa: CASSQRTGIYEQYF

d_gene: -
abundance: -
j_gene: TRBJ2-5
v_gene: TRBV5-8
CDR3nt: TGTGCCAGCAGCCCCGGACTTCGAGGGTGGGAGACCCAGTACTTC
CDR3aa: CASSPGLRGWETQYF

d_gene: -
abundance: -
j_gene: TRBJ2-1
v_gene: TRBV4-1
CDR3nt: TGCGCCAGCAGCCAACCCGAGGCGGCCATAGGAGGCAATGAGCAGTTCTTC
CDR3aa: CASSQPEAAIGGNEQFF

d_gene: -
abundance: -
j_gene: TRBJ1-5
v_gene: TRBV10-2
CDR3nt: TGCGCCAGCAGTGGGAATTTCGAACAGCCCCAGCATTTT
CDR3aa: CASSGNFEQPQHF

d_gene: -
abundance: -
j_gene: TRBJ2-3
v_gene: TRBV4-2
CDR3nt: TGTGCCAGCAGCCAAGGGACGCGGGATACGCAGTATTTT
CDR3aa: CASSQGTRDTQYF

d_gene: -
abundance: -
j_gene: TRBJ1-2
v_gene: TRBV30
CDR3nt: TGTGCCTGGAGTATAAACCCGTGGACATCCGATGGCTACACCTTC
CDR3aa: CAWSINPWTSDGYTF

d_gene: -
abundance: -
j_gene: TRBJ2-1
v_gene: TRBV6-6
CDR3nt: TGTGCCAGCAGTCCACGCGAGGACAATGAGCAGTTCTTC
CDR3aa: CASSPREDNEQFF

d_gene: TRBD2
abundance: -
j_gene: TRBJ2-7
v_gene: TRBV7-9
CDR3nt: TGTGCCAGCGAACTAGCGGGAGTTTCGGGCGAGCAGTACTTC
CDR3aa: CASELAGVSGEQYF